The next 21 T cell receptor beta chains were all read from a single sample in a study of molecular identifiers for immune sequencing clone quantification. TCRdb called the PCR reads again in MiXCR, with one record for every CDR3 protein. The repertoire has about 630,000 distinct CDR3 sequences, roughly 27% of them found once; the top ten carry approximately 0.75%. Specimen: naive CD8+ T cells from blood, with Jurkat cell RNA spiked in. Subset denoted: FACS-sorted CD8+CD4-CCR7+CD45RA+ naive T cells. Source of these receptors: a human donor in good health. Some libraries in this study had Jurkat cell RNA spiked in.

As regards this clonotype: This sequence may be a read error, since a much larger clone differs from it by one base. V is TRBV4-3 and J is TRBJ1-1, with D unresolved. V was trimmed by 2 bases and J by 7 bases, leaving 11 bases between them. This CDR3 region has 13 residues. The germline gives CDR1 LGHNA, CDR2 YSLEER. The CDR3 coding sequence is TGCGCCAGCAGCCAAAACTCAACAAATGAAGCTTTCTTT. The encoded protein is CASSQNSTNEAFF.

The rearrangement links TRBV3-1 to TRBJ1-5; no clear D. The germline V and J ends were trimmed by 3 bases and 3 bases, with 9 bases remaining between them. CDR3 length: 14 amino acids. Germline CDR1 LGHDT, CDR2 YNNKEL (reference sequence). The CDR3 is CASSQSRFNQPQHF. DNA for the CDR3: TGTGCCAGCAGCCAGTCTAGATTCAATCAGCCCCAGCATTTT.

This clonotype has a count of ten or more. DNA for the CDR3: TGTGCCAGCAGTTACAGCCCGAACACCGGGGAGCTGTTTTTT. Its protein is CASSYSPNTGELFF. This chain uses TRBV6-5 with TRBJ2-2; no definite D call. The CDR3 spans 14 residues. Trimming cost V 2 bases and J 0 bases, with 4 bases left between them. Germline CDR1 reads MNHEY; CDR2 reads SVGAGI.

The chain has TRBV19 and TRBJ2-1; D remains ambiguous. Deletions cut 5 bases from V and 6 bases from J, with 20 bases between. The germline V gene encodes CDR1 LNHDA and CDR2 SQIVND (reference sequence). The CDR3 extends over 16 amino acids. Here the CDR3 reads CASSGSPTGVSNEQFF. In DNA form, the CDR3 reads TGTGCCAGTAGTGGGTCACCGACTGGGGTTTCCAATGAGCAGTTCTTC.

This clonotype was found many times. This chain joins TRBV28 and TRBJ1-5, with a weak D call TRBD1 (5 bases). V was cut by 7 bases and J by 2 bases, with 12 bases left in between. The CDR3 is 14 residues long. Germline CDR1 MDHEN, CDR2 SYDVKM. DNA of the CDR3: TGTGCCAGCACCGAGACAGCGCGCAATCAGCCCCAGCATTTT. It codes for CASTETARNQPQHF.

With respect to this clonotype: At one boundary the junction diverges from the germline segment, which might be a read error. The rearrangement links TRBV4-1 to TRBJ2-5, with TRBD2 matching 10 bases. Germline CDR1 is MGHRA and CDR2 is YSYEKL. The CDR3 sequence is 15 residues long. The CDR3 protein is CASSLSGGFQETRYF. The CDR3 coding sequence is TGCGCCAGCAGCCTTAGCGGGGGGTTCCAAGAGACCCGGTACTTC.

The chain combines TRBV9 with TRBJ2-1; TRBD2 matches at 15 bases. V trimming: 2 bases; J trimming: 5 bases; junction bases outside the gene matches: 14. The CDR3 length is 20 residues. Germline-derived CDR1 and CDR2 are SGDLS and YYNGEE. The CDR3 coding sequence is TGTGCCAGCAGCGTTTTCGGACTAGCGGGAGGGCCAAGCGAGAACAATGAGCAGTTCTTC. It is translated as CASSVFGLAGGPSENNEQFF.

V gene TRBV14 combines with J gene TRBJ2-1; 13 bases are a match to TRBD2. Losses at the gene ends were 4 bases for V and 4 bases for J; bases not matched to a gene: 7. Germline V gene lookup returns CDR1 SGHDN and CDR2 FVKESK. CDR3 length equals 17 residues. The CDR3 is CASSLPGTSGVYNEQFF. CDR3 bases: TGTGCCAGCAGCCTACCTGGGACTAGCGGGGTATACAATGAGCAGTTCTTC.

Many counts were recorded for this clonotype. The chain has TRBV5-4 and TRBJ2-3; D gene ambiguous. Germline CDR1 reads SGHNT; CDR2 reads YYREEE (reference sequence). This CDR3 has 12 amino acids. V was shortened by 3 bases and J by 2 bases, with 4 bases between the two germline ends. The CDR3 spells CASSYHTDTQYF. The CDR3, as DNA: TGTGCCAGCAGCTATCACACAGATACGCAGTATTTT. The whole variable domain, remainder taken from reference TRBV5-4 and TRBJ2-3, is ETGVTQSPTHLIKTRGQQVTLRCSSQSGHNTVSWYQQALGQGPQFIFQYYREEENGRGNFPPRFSGLQFPNYSSELNVNALELDDSALYLCASSYHTDTQYFGPGTRLTVL.

V usage is TRBV9 and J usage is TRBJ2-5; perhaps TRBD1 as D (5 bases). CDR1 is SGDLS and CDR2 is YYNGEE in the germline V gene. The CDR3 covers 15 residues. V was shortened by 0 bases and J by 3 bases, with 12 bases between the two germline ends. The CDR3 sequence: CASSVGGRVKETQYF. DNA of the CDR3: TGTGCCAGCAGCGTAGGCGGCAGGGTGAAAGAGACCCAGTACTTC.

V usage is TRBV27 and J usage is TRBJ2-7; TRBD1 is a possible D gene (6 bases). The germline V and J ends were trimmed by 2 bases and 4 bases, with 12 bases remaining between them. Germline CDR1 is MNHEY and CDR2 is SMNVEV (reference sequence). The CDR3 has 14 residues. The CDR3 DNA follows: TGTGCCAGCAGTTTAAAGGGACATCTTTACGAGCAGTACTTC. This sequence encodes CASSLKGHLYEQYF.

This clonotype was seen repeatedly, ten times or more. The chain recombines TRBV5-1 with TRBJ2-5, with a weak D call TRBD2 (6 bases). V lost 5 bases, J lost 4 bases, and 21 bases lay in between. Germline CDR1 and CDR2: SGHRS and YFSETQ. The CDR3 sequence is 16 residues long. The CDR3 loop reads CASRGVLSGVGETQYF. The DNA for the CDR3 is TGCGCCAGCAGGGGCGTCCTGTCGGGGGTCGGAGAGACCCAGTACTTC.

This clonotype was detected many times. J is TRBJ2-3 and V is TRBV7-9; no definite D call. The CDR3 has 17 residues. Trimming pared 4 bases from V and 3 bases from J, leaving 20 bases between. Germline values: CDR1 SEHNR, CDR2 FQNEAQ (reference sequence). The CDR3 DNA follows: TGTGCCAGCAGCTCCACCGAAGCGAGGTCTCGTACAGATACGCAGTATTTT. It encodes CASSSTEARSRTDTQYF.

The gene calls are TRBV28 and TRBJ1-6; D may be TRBD1 (5 bases). The CDR3 has 15 amino acids. Trimming stripped 2 bases from V and 7 bases from J, with 12 bases between. Germline CDR1 MDHEN, CDR2 SYDVKM. The CDR3 bases are TGTGCCAGCAGTTTAGTCGGGGGTGGGAATTCACCCCTCCACTTT. This translates into CASSLVGGGNSPLHF.

This rearrangement joins TRBV12-3 or TRBV12-4 to TRBJ2-2; 8 bases are a match to TRBD2. V dropped 2 bases and J dropped 0; count of bases not matched to a gene: 8. The CDR3 contains 18 residues. CDR3 nucleotide sequence: TGTGCCAGCAGTTTAAGGGTTAGCGGGACATCGAACACCGGGGAGCTGTTTTTT. Encoded protein: CASSLRVSGTSNTGELFF.

This clonotype has a count of ten or more. The chain carries TRBV9 and TRBJ2-7; D may be TRBD2 (7 bases). Trimming stripped 4 bases from V and 3 bases from J, with 14 bases between. Germline V lookup: CDR1 SGDLS, CDR2 YYNGEE. The CDR3 spans 14 residues. The CDR3 sequence is CASSPRGGGYEQYF. The DNA for the CDR3 is TGTGCCAGCAGCCCGAGGGGGGGAGGCTACGAGCAGTACTTC.

The chain links TRBV7-9 to TRBJ2-7, with 7 nucleotides matching TRBD2. Trimming took 1 base from V and 2 from J; bases not matched to a gene: 5. The CDR3 is 15 amino acids. The germline gives CDR1 SEHNR, CDR2 FQNEAQ (reference sequence). CDR3 DNA sequence: TGTGCCAGCAGCTTAGATGCGGGAGCCACCTACGAGCAGTACTTC. This gives the protein CASSLDAGATYEQYF. The entire variable domain, with the rest obtained from reference TRBV7-9 and TRBJ2-7, is as follows: DTGVSQNPRHKITKRGQNVTFRCDPISEHNRLYWYRQTLGQGPEFLTYFQNEAQLEKSRLLSDRFSAERPKGSFSTLEIQRTEQGDSAMYLCASSLDAGATYEQYFGPGTRLTVT.

Concerning this clonotype: This may come from a read error, since a much larger clone is one base off. This rearrangement joins TRBV7-2 to TRBJ2-2; D tentatively reads TRBD1 or TRBD2 (5 bases each). CDR1 is SGHTA, CDR2 FQGNSA, per germline. There are 13 residues in the CDR3. CDR3: CVSSPWGSGELFF. The CDR3 DNA reads as TGTGTCAGCAGCCCCTGGGGGTCCGGGGAGCTGTTTTTT.

Details on this clonotype: Possible read error: a much larger clone is one base away. Without the conserved terminal phenylalanine or tryptophan, this CDR3 likely stems from a read error. CDR3 nucleotide sequence: TGCGCCAGCAGCCAGGAGGAGGGGGGCACTGAAGCTTTCATT. Its protein product is CASSQEEGGTEAFI. This chain joins TRBV4-3 and TRBJ1-1, with D possibly matching TRBD1 (6 bases). Germline assignment: CDR1 LGHNA and CDR2 YSLEER. Trimming cost V 3 bases and J 4 bases, with 12 bases left between them. The length of the CDR3 is 14 residues.

This clonotype has more than one count but fewer than ten. The CDR3 loop reads CASSIFGGGGLDEQFF. The DNA for the CDR3 is TGTGCCAGTAGTATTTTCGGCGGGGGGGGATTAGATGAGCAGTTCTTC. V and J are TRBV19 and TRBJ2-1; TRBD2 matches at 9 bases. With 3 bases clipped from V and 8 bases from J, the junction kept 11 bases outside the gene matches. Germline loops: CDR1 LNHDA, CDR2 SQIVND (reference sequence). The CDR3 covers 16 residues.

Details on this clonotype: The germline gene is not matched at one end of the junction; a read error may be the cause. The V call is TRBV25-1, the J call TRBJ2-1; 7 bases match TRBD1. The CDR3 is 15 residues long. Looked up from germline, CDR1 is MGHDK and CDR2 is SYGVNS. The DNA for the CDR3 is TGTGTCAGCAGTGAATCGGCAGGGGGATACAATGAGCAGTTCTTC. This codes for CVSSESAGGYNEQFF.